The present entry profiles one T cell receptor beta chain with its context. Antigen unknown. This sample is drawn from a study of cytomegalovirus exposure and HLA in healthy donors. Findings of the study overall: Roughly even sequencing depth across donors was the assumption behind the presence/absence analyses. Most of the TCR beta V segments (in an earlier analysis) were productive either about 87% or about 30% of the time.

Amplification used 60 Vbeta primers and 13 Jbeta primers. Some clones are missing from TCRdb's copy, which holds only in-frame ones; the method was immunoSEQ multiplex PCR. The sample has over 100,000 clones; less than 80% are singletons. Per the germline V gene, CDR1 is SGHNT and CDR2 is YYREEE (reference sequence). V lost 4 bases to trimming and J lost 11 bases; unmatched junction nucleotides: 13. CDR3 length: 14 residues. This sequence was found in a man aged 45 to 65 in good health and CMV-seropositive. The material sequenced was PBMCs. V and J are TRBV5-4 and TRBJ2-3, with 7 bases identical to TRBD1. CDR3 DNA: TGTGCCAGCAGCGCCCGGGACAGACCCTCTGTGCAGTATTTT. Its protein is CASSARDRPSVQYF.